This T cell receptor (beta chain) was obtained from a study of CD8+CD57+ T cells in acquired aplastic anemia. Overall study: The sorted CD4+ and CD8+ cells yielded an average about 3.3 ug of DNA. The study obtained about 10.8 million reads on average for CD4+ cells from healthy donors. Study results and limitations: Common to patients and controls were 25 to 30 CD8+ CDR3 sequences. No significant patient-versus-control difference appeared in CD8+ Simpson's diversity.

This clonotype was seen once. Antigen specificity is unknown. According to the study, genomic DNA was the template for TCR beta VDJ and CDR3 profiling. MiXCR, applied by TCRdb to the reads, yields one record per CDR3 protein. This table holds about 220,000 distinct CDR3 sequences, roughly 35% found once. This sequence originates from a human donor in good health, serving as a control. Material for sequencing was sorted CD4+, CD8+, or CD8+CD57+ T cells (not recorded which) from PBMCs.

The CDR3 reads CSVLGTSRETQYF. Written as DNA, the CDR3 is TGCAGCGTTTTAGGGACTAGTAGGGAGACCCAGTACTTC. The V and J genes are TRBV29-1 and TRBJ2-5; 8 positions agree with TRBD2. The CDR3 runs 13 residues. The germline gives CDR1 SQVTM, CDR2 ANQGSEA. Trimming cost V 5 bases and J 5 bases; bases outside gene matches: 7.